Listed below are T cell receptor beta chains from one sample, sequenced in a study of neurological immune-mediated disorders. TCRdb used MiXCR to reprocess the 5' RACE reads, holding one entry per CDR3 protein. The profile covers some 86,000 distinct CDR3 sequences, with 2% to 3% appearing a single time and 1.1% taken by the ten largest. Sequenced input: PBMCs. All receptors come from a young woman with multiple sclerosis. The CDR3 runs from the conserved cysteine through the conserved F or W. A D gene is named only where the DNA matches it firmly. Clone size is shown for a subset of rows, as once, few, many or a class of expanded clone.

cdr3_length d_call clone_size j_call v_call cdr3_nt cdr3_aa
14 . many TRBJ1-1 TRBV18 TGTGCCAGCTCACCACGGGTGGGGAACACTGAAGCTTTCTTT CASSPRVGNTEAFF
13 . many TRBJ2-7 TRBV3-1 TGTGCCAGCAGCCACGGGTCGGTTTGGGAGCAGTACTTC CASSHGSVWEQYF
16 TRBD1 many TRBJ1-2 TRBV28 TGTGCCAGCAGTTTACCCCCCGGACAGGGCCTCTATGGCTACACCTTC CASSLPPGQGLYGYTF
16 TRBD2 many TRBJ2-1 TRBV5-6 TGTGCCAGCAGCTTCACCGGGACTAGCGTTGGCAATGAGCAGTTCTTC CASSFTGTSVGNEQFF
12 . many TRBJ2-5 TRBV20-1 TGCGGCTCCATAGGCGGGGCAGAGACCCAGTACTTC CGSIGGAETQYF
16 . many TRBJ2-1 TRBV7-2 TGTGCCAGCAGCTTAGCGGCCCCTACACGCTACAATGAGCAGTTCTTC CASSLAAPTRYNEQFF
18 TRBD2 many TRBJ2-3 TRBV4-3 TGCGCCAGCAGCCAAGCGGGGATAGCGGGAGGGCCTCAAGATACGCAGTATTTT CASSQAGIAGGPQDTQYF
17 TRBD2 . TRBJ2-5 TRBV20-1 TGCAGTGCTAGAGATCTTATGGCTAGCGGGGTTCAAGAGACCCAGTACTTC CSARDLMASGVQETQYF
14 . many TRBJ1-5 TRBV7-9 TGTGCCAGCAGCCTCGGGGGTCTTTGGCAGCCCCAGCATTTT CASSLGGLWQPQHF
16 TRBD1 many TRBJ1-4 TRBV4-3 TGCGCCAGCAGCCCCTCATTACAGGGGAGTAATGAAAAACTGTTTTTT CASSPSLQGSNEKLFF
12 . many TRBJ2-1 TRBV7-2 TGTGCCAGCAGCTTTAAGGGAGTCGGTATGGTCTTC CASSFKGVGMVF
15 TRBD1 many TRBJ2-3 TRBV20-1 TGCAGTGCAGGGGGCACAGGGGGCTTTACAGATACGCAGTATTTT CSAGGTGGFTDTQYF
15 TRBD1 . TRBJ1-6 TRBV20-1 TGCAGTGCTCAAACCGATGGACAGGGCGATTCACCCCTCCACTTT CSAQTDGQGDSPLHF
13 . many TRBJ2-1 TRBV20-1 TGCAGTGCCTGGGGCGGGGCCCGCAATGAGCAGTTCTTC CSAWGGARNEQFF
16 . many TRBJ2-6 TRBV4-3 TGCGCCAGCAGCCAAGAGCGGGGCTCTGGGGCCAACGTCCTGACTTTC CASSQERGSGANVLTF
13 . few TRBJ2-5 TRBV18 TGTGCCAGCTCACCACCTAATCAAGAGACCCAGTACTTC CASSPPNQETQYF
14 . many TRBJ2-5 TRBV27 TGTGCCAGCAGTCGAGCGGGCCTTCAAGAGACCCAGTACTTC CASSRAGLQETQYF
15 . many TRBJ1-1 TRBV4-3 TGCGCCAGCAGCCTAGATCCAACAGGGCAGGGTGAAGCTTTCTTT CASSLDPTGQGEAFF
18 . many TRBJ2-3 TRBV5-6 TGTGCCAGCAGCTTTCGTTTAACGGTGCGGGACGGAACAGATACGCAGTATTTT CASSFRLTVRDGTDTQYF
13 . many TRBJ1-2 TRBV27 TGTGCCAGCAGCTTAGAATGGGGGGGTGGCTACACCTTC CASSLEWGGGYTF
16 . many TRBJ1-1 TRBV25-1 TGTGCCAGCATCTCAAGTGATGCGACAAAAATCCCTGAAGCTTTCTTT CASISSDATKIPEAFF
14 . many TRBJ2-1 TRBV24-1 TGTGCCACCAGTGAGGACAATTTAGCCGATGAGCAGTTCTTC CATSEDNLADEQFF
14 TRBD1 many TRBJ1-6 TRBV12-3/TRBV12-4 TGTGCCAGCAGTTCCGGGACAGGGGGCTCACCCCTCCACTTT CASSSGTGGSPLHF
14 TRBD2 many TRBJ2-1 TRBV20-1 TGCAGTGCTCCCCTACCGGGAGGGCTTCATGAGCAGTTCTTC CSAPLPGGLHEQFF
14 . many TRBJ2-2 TRBV7-2 TGTGCCAGCAGCTCCGGACGCATCCCCGGGGAGCTGTTTTTT CASSSGRIPGELFF
14 TRBD2 many TRBJ2-2 TRBV20-1 TGCAGTGCCCCGGGACTAGCGGGACCCGGGGAGCTGTTTTTT CSAPGLAGPGELFF
14 . many TRBJ2-1 TRBV7-8 TGTGCCAGCAGCCTCCGTATAGTGAACAATGAGCAGTTCTTC CASSLRIVNNEQFF
16 TRBD2 many TRBJ2-1 TRBV6-2/TRBV6-3 TGTGCCAGCAGTTACCGAACCGGACTAGCGGTCTCTGAGCAGTTCTTC CASSYRTGLAVSEQFF
17 . many TRBJ1-1 TRBV9 TGTGCCAGCAGCGTAGAGGGGGGCTTAGGGGTGAACACTGAAGCTTTCTTT CASSVEGGLGVNTEAFF
18 . many TRBJ2-2 TRBV7-6 TGTGCCAGCAGCTTAGAGGGGGGGGGACAGATGAACACCGGGGAGCTGTTTTTT CASSLEGGGQMNTGELFF
13 . many TRBJ2-7 TRBV5-1 TGCGCCAGCAGCTATAGGACCGGGTACGAGCAGTACTTC CASSYRTGYEQYF
16 TRBD2 many TRBJ2-2 TRBV6-2/TRBV6-3 TGTGCCAGCAGCCTCGGACTAGCGGGAGCCCCGGGGGAGCTGTTTTTT CASSLGLAGAPGELFF
15 . many TRBJ1-6 TRBV10-2 TGCGCCAGCAGGAGGGGGGCTAGGGATAATTCACCCCTCCACTTT CASRRGARDNSPLHF